Described below is a single TCR beta chain sequence and its context. This record belongs to a study of blood T cell repertoires in COVID-19. Study-level background: From T cells, B-cell-depleted T cells, or PBMCs came the material, which was cDNA or gDNA.

The table came from immunoSEQ multiplex PCR; TCRdb's copy has only in-frame clones and leaves some out. Here the sample spans roughly 330,000 clones, roughly 85% being singletons. Clinical histories supplied by participants themselves formed the basis of cohort assignment. V shed 3 bases, J shed 8 bases, and the junction held 9 bases outside the gene matches. The V gene's germline CDR1 is SGHRS and CDR2 YFSETQ. The CDR3 is made up of 15 amino acids. The receptor's source is a woman aged 30 to 39 who had recovered from COVID-19. The rearrangement uses TRBV5-1 and TRBJ1-1, with 11 positions matching TRBD1. Sequencing used PBMCs or T cells enriched from blood (not recorded which). CDR3 residues: CASSSFGDRGSEAFF. The CDR3 nucleotides read TGCGCCAGCAGCTCCTTTGGGGACAGGGGGTCAGAAGCTTTCTTT.